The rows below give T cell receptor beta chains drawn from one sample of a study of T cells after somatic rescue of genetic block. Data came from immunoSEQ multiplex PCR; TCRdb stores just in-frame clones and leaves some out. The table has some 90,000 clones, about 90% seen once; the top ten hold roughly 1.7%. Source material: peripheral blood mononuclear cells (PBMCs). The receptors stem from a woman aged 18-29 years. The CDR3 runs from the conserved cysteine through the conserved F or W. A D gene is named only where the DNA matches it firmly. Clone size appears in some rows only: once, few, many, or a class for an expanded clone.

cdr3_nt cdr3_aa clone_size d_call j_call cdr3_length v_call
TGTGCCAGCAGTTTACTAGCGGAGGGGGGTGAGCAGTTCTTC CASSLLAEGGEQFF . . TRBJ2-1 14 TRBV27
TGTGCCAGCTCACCGGACAGGGGACGCGGGGAGACCCAGTACTTC CASSPDRGRGETQYF . TRBD1 TRBJ2-5 15 TRBV18
TGTGCCAGCAGTAATCCCGGCGGAGCCTACGAGCAGTACTTC CASSNPGGAYEQYF . . TRBJ2-7 14 TRBV6-5
TGTGCCAGTAGTATGTTGGCGGGAGGGGGTTTGACCGGGGAGCTGTTTTTT CASSMLAGGGLTGELFF . TRBD2 TRBJ2-2 17 TRBV19
TGTGCCAGCAGTTTATTTGGGACTACTTCAGATACGCAGTATTTT CASSLFGTTSDTQYF . TRBD2 TRBJ2-3 15 TRBV27
TGTGCCAGCAGCTTAATCCACAGCTTAATGAACACTGAAGCTTTCTTT CASSLIHSLMNTEAFF . . TRBJ1-1 16 TRBV28
TGTGCCAGCAGTCGGAACGGGGATAGCAATCAGCCCCAGCATTTT CASSRNGDSNQPQHF . . TRBJ1-5 15 TRBV6-1
TGTGCCAGCAGCGGCGGGGCCCAAGAGACCCAGTACTTC CASSGGAQETQYF . . TRBJ2-5 13 TRBV9
TGTGCCAGCAGTCCAACAGGGTACAATGAGCAGTTCTTC CASSPTGYNEQFF . . TRBJ2-1 13 TRBV2
TGTGCCAGCACCTTCCGGGGGCGAGGGGAGACCCAGTACTTC CASTFRGRGETQYF . . TRBJ2-5 14 TRBV7-8
TGCGCCAGCAGCTCCGAACCTATTTACACTGAAGCTTTCTTT CASSSEPIYTEAFF few . TRBJ1-1 14 TRBV5-1
TGTGCCAGCAGCTTTACAGGGGGTAGCAATCAGCCCCAGCATTTT CASSFTGGSNQPQHF . TRBD1 TRBJ1-5 15 TRBV5-5
TGTGCCAGCAGTTTATGGGCAGCCGGAAACACCATATATTTT CASSLWAAGNTIYF . . TRBJ1-3 14 TRBV28
TGTGCCAGCAGCTTAAAAGCGGGAGGGATCAATGAGCAGTTCTTC CASSLKAGGINEQFF . TRBD2 TRBJ2-1 15 TRBV11-2
TGTGCCAGCAGCGAAAAGGGCCCCTACGAGCAGTACTTC CASSEKGPYEQYF . . TRBJ2-7 13 TRBV6-1
TGTGCCAGCAGCCAAAGGTTCGGGGGCCTGAACACTGAAGCTTTCTTT CASSQRFGGLNTEAFF . . TRBJ1-1 16 TRBV14